The 16 T cell receptor beta chains listed next were all sequenced from one sample in a study of T-cell reconstitution after alpha-beta-depleted transplantation in children. Preparing the TCRbeta library involved the use of unique molecular identifiers. Each CDR3 protein is one row after TCRdb ran MiXCR on the PCR reads. The top ten hold less than 5% of the sample, which has about 610,000 distinct CDR3 sequences, roughly a tenth seen once. The sequences come from PBMCs from the stem cell graft donor, collected from the stem cell graft. The source of these receptors is a human donor who donated a stem cell graft to a child with acute myeloid leukemia.

The rearrangement joins TRBV7-2 to TRBJ2-1; perhaps TRBD1 as D (6 bases). Between the trimmed V and J ends, which lost 8 bases and 8 bases, there was a span of 13 bases. The CDR3 covers 12 residues. CDR1 and CDR2 (germline): SGHTA, FQGNSA. The CDR3, as DNA: TGTGCCAGCTCCGTTGAGGGGGATGAGCAGTTCTTC. This gives the protein CASSVEGDEQFF.

This clonotype was detected a few times. This sequence joins TRBV27 and TRBJ1-1; 7 bases match TRBD1. CDR1 is MNHEY, CDR2 SMNVEV, per germline (reference sequence). The CDR3 totals 14 residues. Trimming removed 3 bases from V and 3 bases from J; junction bases left unmatched: 4. CDR3 coding DNA: TGTGCCAGCAGTTTTGGACAGGAGTACACTGAAGCTTTCTTT. It yields the protein CASSFGQEYTEAFF.

Many counts were recorded for this clonotype. The chain has TRBV12-3 or TRBV12-4 and TRBJ1-1; no clear D gene. Trimming took off 3 bases at V and 10 bases at J, with 9 bases between the two ends. The CDR3 loop spans 11 amino acids. The CDR3 DNA reads as TGTGCCAGCAGTTTGAGCAGCCGAGCTTTCTTT. It translates to CASSLSSRAFF.

This clonotype came up many times. This rearrangement joins TRBV10-3 to TRBJ2-3, with 9 bases lining up with TRBD2. The V and J ends lost 3 bases and 4 bases, in that order; junction bases with no gene match: 5. Germline CDR1 and CDR2: ENHRY and SYGVKD. CDR3 length: 15 residues. CDR3 loop: CAISEGSGSPDTQYF. CDR3 nucleotides: TGTGCCATCAGTGAAGGTAGCGGGAGCCCAGATACGCAGTATTTT.

This clonotype showed up just a few times. The rearrangement joins TRBV12-3 or TRBV12-4 to TRBJ1-5; D not certain. V was pared by 1 base and J by 7 bases, with 8 bases between. This CDR3 has 13 amino acids. The CDR3 DNA follows: TGTGCCAGCAGTTTAGTCCCCTGGCAGCCCCAGCATTTT. Translating it yields CASSLVPWQPQHF.

The V gene is TRBV7-2, the J gene TRBJ1-2; TRBD1 might be the D (6 bases). The germline CDR1 and CDR2 sequences are SGHTA and FQGNSA. This CDR3 has 14 residues. The V end lost 6 bases, the J end lost 3 bases, and 14 bases lay between the germline ends. CDR3 loop: CASRPGGADYGYTF. The CDR3 DNA sequence: TGTGCCAGCAGACCTGGGGGCGCGGACTATGGCTACACCTTC.

This rearrangement joins TRBV7-3 to TRBJ2-1, with 9 positions matching TRBD2. This CDR3 has 16 residues. Germline-derived CDR1 and CDR2 are SGHTA and FQGTGA. After removal of 5 bases from V and 0 bases from J, the junction contained 5 bases not matched to a gene. CDR3 in DNA: TGTGCCAGCAGCCCTTATAGCGGGAGCTCCTACAATGAGCAGTTCTTC. Protein: CASSPYSGSSYNEQFF.

The chain carries TRBV10-3 and TRBJ2-7, with TRBD1 matching over 7 bases. Looked up from germline, CDR1 is ENHRY and CDR2 is SYGVKD. The CDR3 contains 15 residues. The ends lost 3 bases at V and 1 base at J; junction bases unmatched: 6. This CDR3 reads CAISDLGQLSYEQYF. The CDR3 region has the DNA TGTGCCATCAGTGACCTGGGACAGCTGTCCTACGAGCAGTACTTC.

This clonotype occurred a few times. The chain joins TRBV20-1 to TRBJ1-1; 7 nucleotides align to TRBD1. This CDR3 spans 13 amino acids. Germline-derived CDR1 and CDR2 are DFQATT and SNEGSKA (reference sequence). V shed 3 bases, J shed 2 bases, and the junction held 3 bases outside the gene matches. In nucleotides, the CDR3 is TGCAGTGCTAGGCGGACAGGCAACACTGAAGCTTTCTTT. This translates into CSARRTGNTEAFF.

The V and J genes are TRBV2 and TRBJ2-3; the D gene could be TRBD1 or TRBD2 (5 bases each). Looked up from germline, CDR1 is SNHLY and CDR2 is FYNNEI. The CDR3 totals 14 residues. Trimming stripped 4 bases from V and 2 bases from J, with 10 bases between. Here the CDR3 DNA reads TGTGCCAGCAGTGGGGGACGGATCACAGATACGCAGTATTTT. This translates into CASSGGRITDTQYF.

This clonotype has a handful of counts. The J gene is TRBJ2-1, the V gene TRBV30; D may be TRBD2 (7 bases). V was pared by 4 bases and J by 5 bases, with 15 bases between. Per germline, CDR1 GTSNPN and CDR2 SVGIG (reference sequence). This CDR3 is built from 14 residues. CDR3: CAWKGGRENNEQFF. The CDR3 DNA reads TGTGCCTGGAAGGGGGGGCGGGAGAACAATGAGCAGTTCTTC.

Many counts were recorded for this clonotype. The chain uses TRBV20-1 and TRBJ2-3; TRBD2 agrees at 13 bases. This CDR3 is 18 amino acids long. Looked up from germline, CDR1 is DFQATT and CDR2 is SNEGSKA (reference sequence). The J segment lost 8 bases and the V segment lost 4 bases, leaving 18 bases of the junction unmatched. For the CDR3, the DNA is TGCAGTGCTAACTCGGGACGGAAGACTAGCGGGGGGTGGGGTACGCAGTATTTT. Translating gives CSANSGRKTSGGWGTQYF.

This clonotype was seen at least ten times. The chain has TRBV7-2 and TRBJ2-3, with 13 bases aligning to TRBD2. The trim removed 0 bases at V and 7 bases at J, leaving 7 bases unmatched. Germline V gives CDR1 SGHTA, CDR2 FQGNSA. The CDR3 runs to 17 residues. The CDR3 protein is CASSLAILAGGHYTQYF. In DNA form, the CDR3 reads TGTGCCAGCAGCTTAGCCATACTAGCGGGAGGGCACTATACGCAGTATTTT.

This clonotype was detected a few times. The V call is TRBV21-1, the J call TRBJ2-7; the table's D call, TRBD1, has no DNA check behind it. TRBV21-1 counts as a pseudogene. CDR3 length equals 13 residues. The CDR3 DNA reads TGTGCCAGCAGGCTGGACAGCGAATACGAGCAGTACTTC. The encoded protein is CASRLDSEYEQYF.

The chain combines TRBV25-1 with TRBJ2-4; the match to TRBD2 covers 9 bases. V gave up 3 bases and J gave up 1 base; unmatched junction bases: 7. CDR1 MGHDK and CDR2 SYGVNS come from the germline V gene. The CDR3 covers 17 residues. The CDR3 is CASSDPRLAVAKNIQYF. In nucleotides, the CDR3 is TGTGCCAGCAGTGATCCGCGACTAGCGGTGGCCAAAAACATTCAGTACTTC.

The chain links TRBV10-3 to TRBJ1-2; D gene ambiguous. V gave up 11 bases and J gave up 4 bases, with 14 bases separating them. The CDR3 is made up of 12 amino acids. Germline V gene data show CDR1 as ENHRY and CDR2 as SYGVKD. CDR3 DNA: TGTGCCGTTCGGCAGTCAGGCTATGGCTACACCTTC. Translation gives CAVRQSGYGYTF.